This TCR beta chain was recorded in a study of cytomegalovirus exposure and HLA in healthy donors (dated by TCRdb to about 2017). Study-wide context: In an earlier analysis of 587 of the donors, about 260 Gb of sequence data and 117 million unique TCR beta sequences from about 180 million T cells were reported. Across 300 to 500 genotyped donors of the cohort, an average of about 220,000 unique TCR beta nucleotide sequences per donor were sequenced, and roughly a sixth of those sequences were non-productive. Among the approximately 420 genotyped donors, about 85% belonged to the genetic ancestry cluster associated with self-reported Caucasian donors. The study used immunosequencing to profile the T cell repertoires of hundreds of subjects and linked those repertoires to cytomegalovirus serostatus. Typing coverage differed by locus: A, B, C, DRB1 and DQB1 were typed in roughly 629-640 donors, DQA1 in 500 to 550, DPA1 in some 600, and DPB1 in around 490. An early release covering 500 to 750 HLA-typed donors comprised roughly 300 gigabases of sequencing data and approximately 80 million unique TCR sequences. Donor age, sex, ethnicity and CMV serostatus were compiled alongside the repertoire data. The study combined high-throughput TCR immunosequencing, statistical association of individual TCRs with disease status, and machine learning to predict cytomegalovirus infection status. Because of strong linkage in the cohort, four to six DR-DQ haplotypes were treated as single units for association and clustering. HLA typing covered class I and class II loci at four-digit resolution. In a later genetic analysis, genome-wide SNP genotypes for about three fifths of the roughly 670 donors were used, and that subset was treated as a discovery cohort. Besides the first cohort of roughly 640 subjects, a separate validation cohort made up of 120 different subjects was used. All discovery cohort repertoires had been generated on a single sequencing platform. The study aimed to test whether cataloging public T cell receptors could reveal signatures of past pathogen exposure. To decide whether each TCR beta V gene segment behaved as functional or pseudogenic, an earlier analysis of some 540 of the donors relied on high-throughput TCR beta sequencing. In a later analysis, previously published TCR beta repertoires from fewer than 750 donors were re-analyzed and high-resolution HLA genotyping was added so that TCR occurrence patterns could be studied. The later analysis used no new phenotypic data to find candidate immune exposures, relying instead on TCR beta sequences and their occurrence across donors.

This clone was seen a few times. Its antigen remains unidentified. Base-call qualities are not available, and no considerably larger clone is one nucleotide away. In total, roughly 670 healthy bone marrow donors made up the cohort. At the time of sampling, all cohort members were nominally healthy, though unrecorded immune exposures were likely present. The donor was CMV seronegative and was included in the group of a few hundred seronegative cohort members. Every donor gave a peripheral blood sample, and the peripheral blood mononuclear cells from that sample were used for TCR beta sequencing. The Qiagen DNeasy Blood Extraction Kit was used to extract genomic DNA from the blood cell samples. What the authors observed across the whole study: CMV serostatus was the only immune exposure information available for the cohort. V-gene and J-gene trimming of TCR beta chains was associated with a missense DCLRE1C variant in a later genetic analysis, and the association was replicated in an independent cohort. The classifier was reported to diagnose cytomegalovirus status with high specificity and sensitivity in both the original cohort and the validation cohort. In an earlier analysis of some 640 of the donors, most TCR beta V segments were observed in productive rearrangements about 87% or about 30% of the time, broadly matching IMGT annotations. Across donors, most TCR sequences were observed very rarely, whereas some public TCRs were present in many individuals. The sequencing pipeline was judged likely to have produced a cluster of highly shared sequence variants as a technical artifact. According to the authors, the approach could potentially be generalized to other disease states and immunological phenotypes. Sequencing depth was assumed to be roughly uniform across donors in the presence/absence analyses, though that assumption may not hold. Some IMGT-functional V segments, including TRBV6-2 and TRBV6-3, could not be told apart with the 87-base-pair reads, so those segments were excluded. Roughly 15 rarely observed V segments, including chromosome 9 orphons, were excluded from the earlier analysis of about 600 of the donors because counts were too low. A later analysis associated 16,951 TCR beta sequences with specific HLA alleles at a false discovery rate of 0.05. Because HLA typing was unavailable for some donors at each locus, only the typed subset was used in association tests. When HLA alleles, especially DR and DQ, strongly co-occurred, attributing TCR associations to individual alleles was difficult. A further reported finding was that TCR beta sequences accurately predicted the HLA-A and HLA-B alleles for most subjects in the first cohort. Correlated functional status among segregating V segments might be attributable to linkage disequilibrium, but an unknown experimental factor could not be ruled out. A later analysis found that TCR association rates varied across HLA loci, with DRB1 alleles showing the most associated TCRs and HLA-C alleles the fewest. Several of the top co-occurrence clusters appeared to be linked to parvovirus B19, influenza, CMV and Epstein-Barr virus, according to a later analysis. In a later analysis, HLA-associated TCR beta chains showed more clonal expansion and lower generation probabilities than non-associated chains that were equally common. According to a later analysis, most CMV-associated TCR beta chains appeared to be HLA-restricted, and the HLA associations seemed to be driven largely by CMV exposure. In vitro tests confirmed that a few of the cytomegalovirus-associated TCR beta chains recognize cytomegalovirus antigens. Only TCR beta chains were sequenced in this cohort, and the absence of alpha or paired-chain data limited detectable features. The study gave a list of 150 to 200 TCR beta chains associated with cytomegalovirus. According to a later genetic analysis, donors in an Asian-associated ancestry cluster had fewer N-insertions in productive TCRs than the approximately 610-donor mean.

The CDR3 covers 20 residues, taking in both the cysteine and the valine. Just CDR3 DNA is preserved here, 60 bases in frame from base 1. As encoded in the germline V gene, CDR1 is SGHRS while CDR2 is YFSETQ. V has 0 bases trimmed and J has 7 bases trimmed; junction bases matching no gene number 21. Preparation of the library involved the immunoSEQ multiplex PCR assay. A mixture of 60 forward primers for TCR Vbeta segments and 13 reverse primers for TCR Jbeta segments was used in the multiplex PCR. A multiplex PCR assay on genomic DNA amplified the CDR3 region of rearranged TCR beta genes. The amplified TCR beta libraries were sequenced on the Illumina HiSeq System as 87-base-pair reads. On the authors' methods: In a later analysis, tens of millions of unique TCR beta chains were counted across the approximately 620 repertoires, and roughly 10 million of these chains were shared by at least two donors. Raw reads were error-corrected and collapsed into unique sequences with a nearest-neighbor algorithm that merged closely related sequences to remove PCR and sequencing errors. To assign V, D and J gene segments, CDR3 sequences were aligned to IMGT reference sequences. Each retained sequence needed at least a six-nucleotide match to both a V gene segment and a J gene segment. Rearrangements were classified as productive when the CDR3 lacked stop codons and remained in frame with V and J, and all other rearrangements were classified as non-productive. CDR3 was defined according to IMGT convention as the region running from the second conserved V-encoded cysteine to the conserved J-encoded phenylalanine. Sequences without an unambiguous match to a single V gene segment were excluded from the earlier analysis of about 600 of the donors. In an earlier analysis of roughly 500 of the donors, V segments were called functional above 56.7% productive rearrangements and were called segregating when the between-donor standard deviation exceeded 5%. To diagnose cytomegalovirus status from the catalog of TCR beta chain sequences, a statistical classification framework was built. A later analysis assigned V and J genes by comparing TCR nucleotide sequences with IMGT/GENE-DB human TR gene sequences. The TCRdist pipeline was used in a later analysis to assign CDR3 sequences and most-parsimonious VDJ recombination scenarios. In a later analysis, every TCR beta chain was defined by the combination of its CDR3 amino acid sequence and its V-gene family, and reads without a unique V-gene family were dropped. To address suspected cross-contamination and a sequencing artifact, a later analysis removed several hundred highly shared, low-generation-probability nucleotide sequences. For each public chain, a later analysis derived a clonal expansion index from normalized ranks of inferred template counts within each repertoire. In a later analysis, generation probabilities were computed with a VDJ recombination model fitted to out-of-frame rearrangements, and the resulting probabilities were checked against IGoR. A later analysis scored TCR-TCR, TCR-HLA and TCR-CMV co-occurrence with hypergeometric tests, applying a repertoire-size bias correction to TCR pairs. A later analysis estimated false discovery rates by permuting HLA or CMV assignments 20 times. A later analysis grouped co-occurring TCRs with DBSCAN, adding TCRdist sequence similarity when clustering within HLA-allele-positive subsets. Repertoires with fewer than 30,000 or more than 120,000 public chains, plus five repertoires with anomalous nucleotide sharing, were excluded from co-occurrence clustering. Entries here come from immuneACCESS through TCRdb and include only in-frame sequences with V and J called. Some clones fail to appear in such tables; in the studies checked, an unresolved V gene covers under half of the shortfall, and the cause of the remainder is unknown. The V and J calls and clone size are taken from that table; D and trimming were inferred from the DNA. Counted in this sample were more than 90,000 clones; less than 70% of them appeared once. Roughly 2.7% of the sample lies in the top ten.

Rearrangement joined TRBV5-1 to TRBJ2-7, with 11 bases matching TRBD2. The receptor's source is a man aged 50 or older in good health and CMV-seronegative. The material sequenced was PBMCs. The DNA reads TGCGCCAGCAGCTTGGTGGTTCCCCCTTCGGGACTAGCGGTCCGAGATGAGCAGTACGTC. Translation gives CASSLVVPPSGLAVRDEQYV.